Sequencing of this T cell receptor (beta chain) was carried out in a study of CD8 T cells in ankylosing spondylitis. The study, taken as a whole, reports: A motif in TCR beta, a set of seven to nine highly homologous variants, appeared characteristic of ankylosing spondylitis blood.

CDR3 length: 15 amino acids. Germline assignment: CDR1 LGHNA and CDR2 YSLEER. V lost 0 bases and J 5 bases, leaving 11 bases between the germline ends. TCRdb reprocessed the 5' RACE reads with MiXCR, giving one entry per CDR3 protein. The sample carries 500,000 to 650,000 distinct CDR3 sequences, approximately 5.3% recorded once. On this clonotype: Antigen unknown.

The chain uses TRBV4-3 and TRBJ2-4; D remains ambiguous. The TCR sequence derives from a male donor with ankylosing spondylitis. Sequenced material: blood, either unsorted or a sorted T cell fraction (not recorded which). The chain's CDR3 is CASSQDKLGENIQYF. The CDR3 nucleotides are TGCGCCAGCAGCCAAGATAAACTCGGTGAAAACATTCAGTACTTC.